This T cell receptor beta chain was recorded in a study of technical replicates of blood from several donors. The assay was immunoSEQ multiplex PCR, and TCRdb's table has in-frame clones only and misses some. The sample includes under 85,000 clones, about 97% of them seen just once. Germline CDR1 SGHTA, CDR2 FQGNSA. The length of the CDR3 is 15 residues. Unmatched junction bases numbered 5, after V lost 4 bases and J lost 3 bases. The sample was T cells isolated from PBMCs. The source of this sequence is a human donor in good health. The V call is TRBV7-2, the J call TRBJ2-1; 8 positions match TRBD1. The CDR3 DNA reads as TGTGCCAGCAGCTATGACAGGGGCAACTACAATGAGCAGTTCTTC. Its protein product is CASSYDRGNYNEQFF. Variable domain in full (rest from reference TRBV7-2 and TRBJ2-1): GAGVSQSPSNKVTEKGKDVELRCDPISGHTALYWYRQSLGQGLEFLIYFQGNSAPDKSGLPSDRFSAERTGGSVSTLTIQRTQQEDSAVYLCASSYDRGNYNEQFFGPGTRLTVL.